The 2 T cell receptor beta chains presented below share a single source sample, sequenced in a study of blood T cells in healthy people across ages. A second PCR, run for about 7 to 11 cycles, used a sample-barcoded 5' primer plus a J-beta primer mix. TCRdb processed the 5' RACE reads anew with MiXCR; each CDR3 protein has one entry. The repertoire includes about 780,000 distinct CDR3 sequences, 46% of them detected once, and less than 20% sits in the top ten. The sequenced material came from blood. All receptors derive from a man aged 80 or over in good health.

V gene TRBV7-8 combines with J gene TRBJ2-5, with 8 nucleotides matching TRBD1. The J call may be in error: the DNA end matches TRBJ2-7 better. From germline, CDR1 is SGHVS and CDR2 FQNEAQ. The CDR3 is made up of 15 amino acids. CDR3 nucleotides: TGTGCCAGCAGCTTAGCGAGGACAGGGTCCCACGAGCAGTACTTC. Translation gives CASSLARTGSHEQYF.

This clonotype came up a few times. The chain carries TRBV28 and TRBJ1-2, with D unclear. This CDR3 comprises 12 residues. Germline V gene lookup returns CDR1 MDHEN and CDR2 SYDVKM. V was shortened by 5 bases and J by 4 bases, with 8 bases between the two germline ends. In DNA, the CDR3 is TGTGCCAGCAGTCTTCAGCTCTATGGCTACACCTTC. Translation gives CASSLQLYGYTF.